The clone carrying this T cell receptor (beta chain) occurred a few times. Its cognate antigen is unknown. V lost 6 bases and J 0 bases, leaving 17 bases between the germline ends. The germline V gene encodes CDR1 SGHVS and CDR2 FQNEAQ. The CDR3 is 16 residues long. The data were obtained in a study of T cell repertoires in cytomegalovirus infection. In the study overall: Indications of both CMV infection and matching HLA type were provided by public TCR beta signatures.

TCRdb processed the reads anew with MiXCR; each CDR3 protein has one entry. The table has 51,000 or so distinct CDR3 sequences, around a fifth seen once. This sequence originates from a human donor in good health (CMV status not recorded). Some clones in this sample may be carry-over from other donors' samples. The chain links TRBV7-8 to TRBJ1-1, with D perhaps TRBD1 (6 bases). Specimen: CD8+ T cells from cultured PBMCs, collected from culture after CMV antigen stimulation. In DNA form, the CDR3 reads TGTGCCAGCAGTCACGAAGGACAGACATTGAACACTGAAGCTTTCTTT. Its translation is CASSHEGQTLNTEAFF.